These T cell receptor beta chains were read from a single sample in a study of Ad26.COV2.S vaccination and SARS-CoV-2 variants. Here immunoSEQ multiplex PCR was the method, and the copy in TCRdb shows in-frame clones only, minus some. The repertoire holds about 440,000 clones, 90% seen once, with 4.3% in the top ten. The sequenced sample was peripheral blood, obtained in a trial of Ad26.COV2.S vaccine versus placebo. These receptors were obtained from a person aged 18 to 59 who received the Ad26.COV2.S COVID-19 vaccine or a placebo. Both conserved end residues are part of each CDR3. D genes are given only for firm matches. A clone size is listed for some rows: how often the clone was seen (once, few, many), or a class if it is expanded.

11	TRBV2	NA	NA	TRBJ1-4	TGTGCCAGCAGGCGGGATGGAAAACTGTTTTTT	CASRRDGKLFF
15	TRBV30	TRBD2	NA	TRBJ2-1	TGTGCCTGGAAAGACCCGGGACTAGCCTACAATGAGCAGTTCTTC	CAWKDPGLAYNEQFF
19	TRBV7-6	TRBD2	NA	TRBJ2-3	TGTGCCAGCAGCTTTGAAGGAAGCGCACGGGAGGGCCTTCCAGATACGCAGTATTTT	CASSFEGSAREGLPDTQYF
14	TRBV30	NA	NA	TRBJ1-5	TGTGCCTGGAGTGAACAAAATCGGAATCAGCCCCAGCATTTT	CAWSEQNRNQPQHF
13	TRBV2	NA	NA	TRBJ2-7	TGTGCCAGCAGTGCGGAGGCCCAACACGAGCAGTACTTC	CASSAEAQHEQYF
17	TRBV4-2	TRBD1	NA	TRBJ2-1	TGTGCCAGCAGCCGCGAAACAGGGGGCGAAACCTACAATGAGCAGTTCTTC	CASSRETGGETYNEQFF
16	TRBV2	NA	NA	TRBJ2-6	TGTGCCAGCAGTATGGGACTGGCAGCTGGGGCCAACGTCCTGACTTTC	CASSMGLAAGANVLTF
17	TRBV7-3	TRBD2	few	TRBJ2-1	TGTGCCAGCAGCTTAACCCCGGGAAGCGGGGCATCAAATGAGCAGTTCTTC	CASSLTPGSGASNEQFF
14	TRBV19	TRBD1	NA	TRBJ2-7	TGTGCCAGTAGTGAGACAGGGGAGGTCTACGAGCAGTACTTC	CASSETGEVYEQYF
13	TRBV28	NA	NA	TRBJ1-1	TGTGCCAGCAGTCCCTCTAGAAGGGAAAGGGCTTTCTTT	CASSPSRRERAFF
14	TRBV30	NA	NA	TRBJ1-1	TGTGCCTGGAACCCTGGGACACTAAACACTGAAGCTTTCTTT	CAWNPGTLNTEAFF
19	TRBV11-1	NA	NA	TRBJ2-7	TGTGCCAGCAGCTTAGCCTCCCCTACTTGGGCAGCGGCCTCCTACGAGCAGTACTTC	CASSLASPTWAAASYEQYF
15	TRBV5-1	TRBD2	NA	TRBJ2-3	TGCGCCAGCAGCTTGGCCGCGGGAGGCACAGATACGCAGTATTTT	CASSLAAGGTDTQYF
15	TRBV7-9	TRBD2	once	TRBJ2-3	TGTGCCAGCAGCTTTGGGGAGGGACCAACAGATACGCAGTATTTT	CASSFGEGPTDTQYF
17	TRBV11-2	NA	NA	TRBJ2-3	TGTGCCAGCAGCTTTAGGCGCCAGGCCCCTAGCACAGATACGCAGTATTTT	CASSFRRQAPSTDTQYF
19	TRBV28	TRBD2	NA	TRBJ2-7	TGTGCCAGCAGTTCTACCCATCCGGGACTAGCGGGCGGGGCCTACGAGCAGTACTTC	CASSSTHPGLAGGAYEQYF
12	TRBV6-5	NA	once	TRBJ1-1	TGTGCCAGCAGGTCGGGGGGCACTGAAGCTTTCTTT	CASRSGGTEAFF
12	TRBV6-2/TRBV6-3	NA	NA	TRBJ1-2	TGTGCCAGCAGTTACGAAGGGTTTGGCTACACCTTC	CASSYEGFGYTF
15	TRBV5-1	TRBD2	NA	TRBJ2-2	TGCGCCAGCAGGTCGACTAGCGGTTCCACCGGGGAGCTGTTTTTT	CASRSTSGSTGELFF
15	TRBV28	NA	NA	TRBJ2-6	TGTGCCAGCAGTTTTAGGGGACCTGGGGCCAACGTCCTGACTTTC	CASSFRGPGANVLTF
13	TRBV7-9	NA	once	TRBJ2-1	TGTGCCAGCAGCCCGGTACCCTACAATGAGCAGTTCTTC	CASSPVPYNEQFF
14	TRBV6-5	NA	NA	TRBJ1-2	TGTGCCAGCAGTTACGGTCGGGGAGACTATGGCTACACCTTC	CASSYGRGDYGYTF
16	TRBV6-2/TRBV6-3	NA	NA	TRBJ1-4	TGTGCCAGCAGTTACTCGGGGGGAGAGGACTACGAAAAACTGTTTTTT	CASSYSGGEDYEKLFF
17	TRBV5-1	TRBD1	NA	TRBJ1-4	TGCGCCAGCAGCTCCCTTGGGACAGGGCCGTCGTTGGAAAAACTGTTTTTT	CASSSLGTGPSLEKLFF
15	TRBV11-1	TRBD2	once	TRBJ2-1	TGTGCCAGCAGCTCTACTAGCGGGAGGGGGGGTGAGCAGTTCTTC	CASSSTSGRGGEQFF
16	TRBV7-2	TRBD1	NA	TRBJ1-4	TGTGCCAGCAGCACCCGACAGGGCTTGGGAAATGAAAAACTGTTTTTT	CASSTRQGLGNEKLFF
16	TRBV10-3	TRBD2	once	TRBJ2-1	TGTGCCATCAGTGTGACTAGCGGGAGCTCCTACAATGAGCAGTTCTTC	CAISVTSGSSYNEQFF
16	TRBV11-2	NA	NA	TRBJ2-7	TGTGCCAGCAGCTTAACCGGCGGCCCGAGCTCCTACGAGCAGTACTTC	CASSLTGGPSSYEQYF
15	TRBV2	NA	NA	TRBJ2-1	TGTGCCAGCAGTCAGGGACAAGTATCCTACAATGAGCAGTTCTTC	CASSQGQVSYNEQFF
15	TRBV19	NA	NA	TRBJ2-3	TGTGCCAGTAGTATAGATAGTGGGTCGGGAGATACGCAGTATTTT	CASSIDSGSGDTQYF
19	TRBV5-1	TRBD2	NA	TRBJ2-2	TGCGCCAGCAGCTTGGAGGGCCTAACAGCGGGAGGAGGGACCGGGGAGCTGTTTTTT	CASSLEGLTAGGGTGELFF
16	TRBV7-6	TRBD2	NA	TRBJ2-3	TGTGCCAGCAGCCCTCGGACTAGCGGGAGCTCAGATACGCAGTATTTT	CASSPRTSGSSDTQYF
13	TRBV28	NA	once	TRBJ2-2	TGTGCCAGCAGGCCAGGGGACACCGGGGAGCTGTTTTTT	CASRPGDTGELFF
17	TRBV4-2	TRBD1	NA	TRBJ2-1	TGTGCCAGCAGCCGTAACCACCGGGACAGGGTCCTATATGAGCAGTTCTTC	CASSRNHRDRVLYEQFF
16	TRBV27	NA	NA	TRBJ1-3	TGTGCCAGCAGTTCCACGGGACATCTCTCTGGAAACACCATATATTTT	CASSSTGHLSGNTIYF